One sample yielded the 15 T cell receptor beta chains listed below, sequenced in a study of beta chain features in type 1 diabetes (dated by TCRdb to 2016 to 2019). Libraries were made using the immunoSEQ multiplex PCR assay. The entire amount of isolated RNA was reverse transcribed using the High Capacity cDNA Reverse Transcription Kit, so the sequenced TCRB transcripts were expressed ones. TCRdb stores this immuneACCESS table with in-frame sequences only. Part of the clones is absent; in the studies checked, under half of the shortfall reflects unresolved V genes, and no reason is known for the rest. A total of 600,000 to 700,000 clones appear in this sample, over 10% of them only once. Over 0.1% of the sample lies in the top ten. The paper as a whole reports these results and caveats: In all four CD4+ subsets, TCRB CDR3 length was moderately but significantly shorter in type 1 diabetes patients.

Their target antigens are unknown. Material for sequencing was naive CD4+ T cells from blood. The cell subset or site label corresponds to: true naive CD4+ T cells. The receptor source for this set is a man aged 25 to 45 with type 1 diabetes.

The chain employs TRBV2 and TRBJ2-5; a possible D gene is TRBD2 (5 bases). This CDR3 is built from 13 residues. CDR1 is SNHLY, CDR2 FYNNEI, per germline. Trimming took off 3 bases at V and 4 bases at J, with 9 bases between the two ends. The CDR3 loop is CASSEEAGETQYF. The CDR3, as DNA: TGTGCCAGCAGTGAGGAGGCGGGAGAGACCCAGTACTTC.

This clone showed up just a few times. The genes are TRBV5-8 and TRBJ2-1, with D possibly TRBD1 on 5 matching bases. The CDR3 is 19 residues long. Germline CDR1 SGHTS, CDR2 YDEGEE. The germline V and J ends were trimmed by 3 bases and 0 bases, with 22 bases remaining between them. CDR3 bases: TGTGCCAGCAGCTATTACCGATACTACTCAGGGTACTCCTACAATGAGCAGTTCTTC. Protein: CASSYYRYYSGYSYNEQFF.

The sample holds a few counts of this clone. The chain employs TRBV29-1 and TRBJ2-7; 7 nucleotides agree with TRBD2. Germline trimming cut 7 bases from V and 0 bases from J; bases unmatched to any gene: 6. The germline gives CDR1 SQVTM, CDR2 ANQGSEA. This CDR3 spans 13 amino acids. The CDR3 protein is CSARPGGSYEQYF. DNA for the CDR3: TGCAGCGCCAGGCCGGGGGGCTCCTACGAGCAGTACTTC.

This clone was seen more than once but under ten times. The chain is built from TRBV7-2 and TRBJ2-5; D is unresolved. CDR3 length equals 13 residues. Germline V gene sequence: CDR1 SGHTA, CDR2 FQGNSA. V lost 5 bases, J lost 3 bases, and 10 bases lay in between. CDR3 residues: CASSPTAKETQYF. The DNA for the CDR3 is TGTGCCAGCAGCCCGACGGCTAAAGAGACCCAGTACTTC. Together with reference TRBV7-2 and TRBJ2-5, the CDR3 gives the full variable domain: GAGVSQSPSNKVTEKGKDVELRCDPISGHTALYWYRQSLGQGLEFLIYFQGNSAPDKSGLPSDRFSAERTGGSVSTLTIQRTQQEDSAVYLCASSPTAKETQYFGPGTRLLVL.

The chain has TRBV14 and TRBJ2-1, with D perhaps matching TRBD1 (6 bases). The germline V gene encodes CDR1 SGHDN and CDR2 FVKESK. This CDR3 has 13 residues. Trimming stripped 1 base from V and 15 bases from J, with 16 bases between. The CDR3, as DNA: TGTGCCAGCAGCCAAGGCGATGGGACAAAGACGTTCTTC. Translation gives CASSQGDGTKTFF.

V usage is TRBV11-3 and J usage is TRBJ2-7; 8 nucleotides line up with TRBD1. V was clipped by 5 bases and J by 0 bases; unmatched bases: 6. CDR1 is SGHNT, CDR2 YENEEA, per germline. The CDR3 extends over 15 amino acids. The CDR3 DNA reads TGTGCCAGCAGCCCGGGACAGGCAAACTCCTACGAGCAGTACTTC. Translation: CASSPGQANSYEQYF. Complete variable domain (other parts from reference TRBV11-3 and TRBJ2-7): EAGVVQSPRYKIIEKKQPVAFWCNPISGHNTLYWYLQNLGQGPELLIRYENEEAVDDSQLPKDRFSAERLKGVDSTLKIQPAELGDSAVYLCASSPGQANSYEQYFGPGTRLTVT.

This clone was seen a few times. The V call is TRBV28, the J call TRBJ2-3, with 9 bases that match TRBD2. Germline loops: CDR1 MDHEN, CDR2 SYDVKM. The length of the CDR3 is 16 residues. Trimming took 1 base from V and 7 from J; bases not matched to a gene: 9. The CDR3 spells CASSLFGLAGWNTQYF. For the CDR3, the DNA is TGTGCCAGCAGTTTATTCGGGCTAGCGGGGTGGAATACGCAGTATTTT.

In the case of this clone: In the same sample, other DNA sequences code for this CDR3. The chain's CDR3 is CASSYRQGGNSPLHF. The CDR3, as DNA: TGTGCCAGCAGCTACCGGCAGGGCGGTAATTCACCCCTCCACTTT. The chain couples TRBV6-5 to TRBJ1-6; a possible D gene is TRBD1 (5 bases). The CDR3 covers 15 residues. CDR1 and CDR2 from the germline V gene are MNHEY and SVGAGI. The V end was cut by 6 bases, the J end by 6 bases, with 15 bases between.

The J gene is TRBJ2-7, the V gene TRBV5-1; D perhaps matches TRBD1 (5 bases). The CDR3 is 16 residues long. Germline V lookup: CDR1 SGHRS, CDR2 YFSETQ. V was cut by 4 bases and J by 0 bases, with 17 bases left in between. CDR3 sequence (DNA): TGCGCCAGCAGCCAAGAAGGGCCAGGGCGCTCCTACGAGCAGTACTTC. Its protein is CASSQEGPGRSYEQYF.

A remark on this clone: The same CDR3 also results from other DNA sequences found in this sample. This rearrangement joins TRBV5-1 to TRBJ1-2; unclear D gene. Germline CDR1 is SGHRS and CDR2 is YFSETQ. Trimming removed 3 bases at V and 4 bases at J, with 7 bases between. This CDR3 comprises 12 residues. The CDR3: CASSSTAYGYTF. Here the CDR3 DNA reads TGCGCCAGCAGCTCCACGGCCTATGGCTACACCTTC.

V usage is TRBV6-1 and J usage is TRBJ2-3; no reliable D call. CDR3 length: 14 residues. V was clipped by 7 bases and J by 2 bases, with 13 bases between them. Per the germline V gene, CDR1 is MNHNS and CDR2 is SASEGT. CDR3 sequence: CASTEGGTTDTQYF. DNA for the CDR3: TGTGCCAGCACCGAAGGTGGAACCACAGATACGCAGTATTTT.

The V and J genes are TRBV13 and TRBJ2-7; D gene uncertain. CDR3 size: 12 residues. Per germline, CDR1 PRHDT and CDR2 FYEKMQ (reference sequence). Trimming removed 5 bases from V and 4 bases from J, with 9 bases in between. The CDR3 loop is CASSPRGYEQYF. In DNA form, the CDR3 reads TGTGCCAGCAGCCCCCGTGGGTACGAGCAGTACTTC. The full variable domain, with the rest looked up from reference TRBV13 and TRBJ2-7, is AAGVIQSPRHLIKEKRETATLKCYPIPRHDTVYWYQQGPGQDPQFLISFYEKMQSDKGSIPDRFSAQQFSDYHSELNMSSLELGDSALYFCASSPRGYEQYFGPGTRLTVT.

In this sample, this clone turned up a few times. The sample contains more than one DNA sequence encoding this CDR3. For the CDR3, the DNA is TGCAGCGTTGCAGGGGTTGACCAGCCCCAGCATTTT. Amino acid sequence: CSVAGVDQPQHF. The rearrangement joins TRBV29-1 to TRBJ1-5, with D perhaps TRBD1 (6 bases). Germline loops: CDR1 SQVTM, CDR2 ANQGSEA. The CDR3 totals 12 residues. V was pared by 4 bases and J by 7 bases, with 11 bases between.

The V call is TRBV28, the J call TRBJ2-3; a weak D match, TRBD1 (6 bases). The V and J ends lost 3 bases and 0 bases respectively, with 16 bases between them. The CDR3 extends over 17 amino acids. CDR1 is MDHEN and CDR2 is SYDVKM in the germline V gene. The CDR3 DNA is TGTGCCAGCAGTTTCGGACAGAGCCTTACTAGCACAGATACGCAGTATTTT. This translates into CASSFGQSLTSTDTQYF. Looking up the rest from reference TRBV28 and TRBJ2-3 gives the full variable domain: DVKVTQSSRYLVKRTGEKVFLECVQDMDHENMFWYRQDPGLGLRLIYFSYDVKMKEKGDIPEGYSVSREKKERFSLILESASTNQTSMYLCASSFGQSLTSTDTQYFGPGTRLTVL.

This clone appeared a few times. V is TRBV7-2 and J is TRBJ1-1; no definite D call. The CDR3 length is 13 residues. The germline V gene encodes CDR1 SGHTA and CDR2 FQGNSA. The V end was cut by 0 bases, the J end by 5 bases, with 7 bases between. The CDR3 DNA is TGTGCCAGCAGCTTAGCGCTAGGTACTGAAGCTTTCTTT. Protein: CASSLALGTEAFF.